These 29 T cell receptor beta chains came from one sample sequenced in a study of radiotherapy plus CTLA-4 blockade in lung cancer. Assay: immunoSEQ multiplex PCR; the TCRdb copy retains only in-frame clones and omits some. This sample has about 50,000 clones, with roughly 81% found just once. The sequencing used peripheral blood, collected from a patient treated with radiotherapy plus ipilimumab. The origin of the receptors is a human donor with non-small cell lung cancer whose response to radiotherapy plus ipilimumab could not be evaluated.

This clone was seen only once. This rearrangement joins TRBV7-2 to TRBJ2-3, with 10 bases lining up with TRBD1. This CDR3 is 14 amino acids long. The germline V gene has CDR1 SGHTA and CDR2 FQGNSA. The ends lost 8 bases at V and 4 bases at J; junction bases unmatched: 6. The DNA of the CDR3 is TGTGCCAGCGGCCGGGACAGGGGCCCAGATACGCAGTATTTT. As protein: CASGRDRGPDTQYF.

V and J are TRBV5-1 and TRBJ2-6; 11 nucleotides agree with TRBD1. Germline-derived CDR1 and CDR2 are SGHRS and YFSETQ. CDR3 length equals 22 residues. Losses at the gene ends were 0 bases for V and 0 bases for J; bases not matched to a gene: 14. The CDR3 loop reads CASSLDPGQGVPFLSGANVLTF. CDR3 sequence (DNA): TGCGCCAGCAGCTTGGATCCGGGACAGGGGGTACCCTTCCTCTCTGGGGCCAACGTCCTGACTTTC.

J is TRBJ2-1 and V is TRBV5-4, with D maybe TRBD2 (6 bases). V lost 3 bases and J 5 bases, leaving 15 bases between the germline ends. This CDR3 region has 15 residues. The germline V gene has CDR1 SGHNT and CDR2 YYREEE (reference sequence). CDR3 DNA sequence: TGTGCCAGCAGCTCCGGCCCCGGGACTCACAATGAGCAGTTCTTC. This codes for CASSSGPGTHNEQFF.

The CDR3 nucleotides read TGTGCCAGCAGCCCAGGAGGGACAGGGTGGGGGGAGCTGTTTTTT. Its translation is CASSPGGTGWGELFF. J is TRBJ2-2 and V is TRBV9; 9 positions match TRBD1. The CDR3 extends over 15 amino acids. Germline V gives CDR1 SGDLS, CDR2 YYNGEE. Germline trimming cut 4 bases from V and 8 bases from J; bases unmatched to any gene: 9.

J is TRBJ2-3 and V is TRBV28; D perhaps matches TRBD2 (6 bases). V dropped 2 bases and J dropped 5 bases, with 8 bases sitting between them. The CDR3 consists of 13 residues. CDR1 and CDR2 (germline): MDHEN, SYDVKM. The CDR3 nucleotides are TGTGCCAGCAGTTTAGTCGGGGGAGATACGCAGTATTTT. Translating gives CASSLVGGDTQYF.

The chain is built from TRBV7-6 and TRBJ2-7; D remains ambiguous. The CDR3 consists of 13 residues. Trimming shortened V by 5 bases and J by 0 bases, and 8 bases separated the two germline ends. Germline V gives CDR1 SGHVS, CDR2 FNYEAQ. DNA of the CDR3: TGTGCCAGCAGCCTACCGAGCTCCTACGAGCAGTACTTC. Protein: CASSLPSSYEQYF. Full variable domain (rest looked up from reference TRBV7-6 and TRBJ2-7): GAGVSQSPRYKVTKRGQDVALRCDPISGHVSLYWYRQALGQGPEFLTYFNYEAQQDKSGLPNDRFSAERPEGSISTLTIQRTEQRDSAMYRCASSLPSSYEQYFGPGTRLTVT.

In its sample, this clone was seen a few times. This chain uses TRBV2 with TRBJ1-1; 10 positions agree with TRBD1. This CDR3 is built from 14 residues. Germline V gene data show CDR1 as SNHLY and CDR2 as FYNNEI. V lost 6 bases, J lost 5 bases, and 6 bases stayed unmatched. The CDR3 here is CASRNDRGLTEAFF. The CDR3 coding sequence is TGTGCCAGCAGAAACGACAGGGGGCTAACTGAAGCTTTCTTT.

The rearrangement joins TRBV28 to TRBJ1-2; TRBD1 aligns across 11 bases. Trimming removed 3 bases from V and 13 bases from J; junction bases left unmatched: 4. This CDR3 region has 12 residues. CDR1 and CDR2 (germline): MDHEN, SYDVKM. CDR3 coding DNA: TGTGCCAGCAGTTTTGGAGGGACAGGGGGCACCTTC. Its protein product is CASSFGGTGGTF.

The chain is built from TRBV4-1 and TRBJ2-1; TRBD2 might be the D (6 bases). Germline V gives CDR1 MGHRA, CDR2 YSYEKL. CDR3 length equals 17 residues. Trimming shortened V by 0 bases and J by 4 bases, and 16 bases separated the two germline ends. CDR3 in DNA: TGCGCCAGCAGCCAAGAGGGGCGGGGACGGATGTACAATGAGCAGTTCTTC. Protein sequence: CASSQEGRGRMYNEQFF.

This clone was recorded once. This sequence joins TRBV5-4 and TRBJ1-1, with D perhaps matching TRBD1 (6 bases). From germline, CDR1 is SGHNT and CDR2 YYREEE (reference sequence). V shed 4 bases and J shed 0 bases, with 19 bases lying between them. The CDR3 runs to 17 residues. CDR3 DNA: TGTGCCAGCAGCGGGGGCCTCATGGGTTTTATGAACACTGAAGCTTTCTTT. Its translation is CASSGGLMGFMNTEAFF. Full variable domain (missing parts from reference TRBV5-4 and TRBJ1-1): ETGVTQSPTHLIKTRGQQVTLRCSSQSGHNTVSWYQQALGQGPQFIFQYYREEENGRGNFPPRFSGLQFPNYSSELNVNALELDDSALYLCASSGGLMGFMNTEAFFGQGTRLTVV.

This clone was observed a handful of times. The chain carries TRBV28 and TRBJ2-1, with TRBD2 matching over 11 bases. V dropped 8 bases and J dropped 2; count of bases not matched to a gene: 2. The CDR3 has 14 residues. Germline V gives CDR1 MDHEN, CDR2 SYDVKM. The CDR3 nucleotides are TGTGCCAGCGTAGCGGGAGGGCCCTACAATGAGCAGTTCTTC. This sequence encodes CASVAGGPYNEQFF.

The chain is built from TRBV28 and TRBJ1-4, with D uncertain. The CDR3 length is 14 residues. CDR1 is MDHEN and CDR2 is SYDVKM in the germline V gene. Trimming removed 4 bases at V and 0 bases at J, with 6 bases between. CDR3 nucleotides: TGTGCCAGCAGTTCTCCTCCAACTAATGAAAAACTGTTTTTT. Translating gives CASSSPPTNEKLFF.

This clone was detected a few times. This chain uses TRBV5-6 with TRBJ2-1; the match to TRBD1 covers 11 bases. Trimming took 0 bases from V and 8 from J; bases not matched to a gene: 4. Germline-derived CDR1 and CDR2 are SGHDT and YYEEEE. The CDR3 runs to 15 residues. CDR3 coding DNA: TGTGCCAGCAGCTTGGCGGGGACAGGGGGAGATGAGCAGTTCTTC. Protein product: CASSLAGTGGDEQFF.

This rearrangement joins TRBV19 to TRBJ2-3; 8 positions match TRBD1. CDR3 size: 15 residues. CDR1 and CDR2 (germline): LNHDA, SQIVND (reference sequence). Germline trimming cut 5 bases from V and 3 bases from J; bases unmatched to any gene: 7. CDR3 in amino acids: CASSARGRGTDTQYF. The CDR3 nucleotides read TGTGCCAGTAGTGCCAGGGGGCGCGGGACAGATACGCAGTATTTT.

This chain links TRBV29-1 with TRBJ1-2; TRBD1 aligns across 8 bases. Trimming at V came to 6 bases and at J to 7 bases, leaving 4 bases not matched to a gene. The CDR3 has 11 amino acids. Germline loops: CDR1 SQVTM, CDR2 ANQGSEA. The CDR3 sequence: CSVGQGVGYTF. The DNA for the CDR3 is TGCAGCGTCGGACAGGGTGTTGGCTACACCTTC.

The rearrangement uses TRBV18 and TRBJ2-1; no clear D. CDR1 KGHSH and CDR2 LQKENI come from the germline V gene. The ends were cut back, 2 bases at V and 5 bases at J, with 4 bases in the middle. CDR3 length: 12 residues. The CDR3 spells CASSPYNNEQFF. DNA for the CDR3: TGTGCCAGCTCACCATACAACAATGAGCAGTTCTTC.

The chain has TRBV2 and TRBJ2-5; possibly TRBD2 for D (6 bases). CDR3 length equals 13 residues. Trimming cost V 6 bases and J 5 bases, with 13 bases left between them. Germline CDR1 is SNHLY and CDR2 is FYNNEI. CDR3 in DNA: TGTGCCAGCAGCCAAGGGCTAGCGGAGACCCAGTACTTC. Its protein product is CASSQGLAETQYF.

Only one count was recorded for this clone. The chain recombines TRBV5-1 with TRBJ2-7, with TRBD2 matching 9 bases. CDR1 is SGHRS and CDR2 is YFSETQ in the germline V gene. The CDR3 runs 15 residues. J was trimmed by 3 bases and V by 0 bases; bases with no gene match: 4. The CDR3 reads CASSLDLSGSYEQYF. The DNA for the CDR3 is TGCGCCAGCAGCTTGGACCTTAGCGGGAGCTACGAGCAGTACTTC.

This rearrangement joins TRBV7-8 to TRBJ2-1, with D possibly matching TRBD2 (5 bases). The germline gives CDR1 SGHVS, CDR2 FQNEAQ. The CDR3 is 12 amino acids. The V gene lost 1 base and the J gene lost 15 bases, with 13 bases spanning the gap. The CDR3 coding sequence is TGTGCCAGCAGCTTAGGGGCTCAGCGGTGGTTCTTC. Amino acids: CASSLGAQRWFF.

The gene calls are TRBV4-2 and TRBJ1-4; D not resolved. The CDR3 contains 13 residues. Trimming left V 0 bases short and J 8 bases short, with 7 bases between. Germline CDR1 is LGHNA and CDR2 is YNFKEQ. The CDR3 bases are TGTGCCAGCAGCCAAGAACAGCCGGAAAAACTGTTTTTT. It is translated as CASSQEQPEKLFF.

The CDR3 reads CASSPTMTVQKLFF. DNA for the CDR3: TGTGCCAGCAGCCCCACTATGACCGTTCAAAAACTGTTTTTT. The V call is TRBV27, the J call TRBJ1-4; D ambiguous. CDR1 MNHEY and CDR2 SMNVEV come from the germline V gene (reference sequence). The CDR3 length is 14 residues. The V and J ends lost 6 bases and 9 bases respectively, with 17 bases between them.

V usage is TRBV7-2 and J usage is TRBJ2-3, with 11 bases aligning to TRBD2. The CDR3 extends over 18 amino acids. Per the germline V gene, CDR1 is SGHTA and CDR2 is FQGNSA. V lost 0 bases and J lost 2; bases outside the gene matches: 7. The CDR3 sequence is CASSLASGRVGATDTQYF. The CDR3 DNA reads as TGTGCCAGCAGCTTAGCTAGCGGGAGGGTAGGAGCCACAGATACGCAGTATTTT.

The V gene is TRBV7-8, the J gene TRBJ1-2; the D is unclear. The CDR3 extends over 14 amino acids. V was trimmed by 5 bases and J by 5 bases, leaving 15 bases between them. In germline, CDR1 is SGHVS, CDR2 FQNEAQ. CDR3 nucleotides: TGTGCCAGCAGCCACCCCGGGAAAGATTATGGCTACACCTTC. This sequence encodes CASSHPGKDYGYTF.

V usage is TRBV4-3 and J usage is TRBJ2-3; 13 positions agree with TRBD2. Trimming at V came to 4 bases and at J to 6 bases, leaving 10 bases not matched to a gene. The germline V gene has CDR1 LGHNA and CDR2 YSLEER. CDR3 length: 17 amino acids. The CDR3 is CASSLKLGLAGLDTQYF. DNA for the CDR3: TGCGCCAGCAGCCTAAAGTTGGGACTAGCGGGACTGGATACGCAGTATTTT.

Only a few counts were recorded for this clone. V gene TRBV29-1 combines with J gene TRBJ2-3; possible D gene TRBD1, 6 bases. V was trimmed by 7 bases and J by 0 bases, leaving 14 bases between them. CDR3 length: 14 amino acids. From germline, CDR1 is SQVTM and CDR2 ANQGSEA. CDR3 sequence reads: CSATIGGSTDTQYF. In DNA, the CDR3 is TGCAGCGCCACGATAGGGGGTAGCACAGATACGCAGTATTTT.

Of note for this clone: The junction and the germline gene differ at one end; a read error may be behind it. The CDR3 here is CASSSTFTSDF. The CDR3 bases are TGTGCCAGCAGCTCAACTTTTACGAGTGACTTC. The chain joins TRBV28 to TRBJ2-7, with D uncertain. Germline V gene lookup returns CDR1 MDHEN and CDR2 SYDVKM. The CDR3 totals 11 residues.

The chain combines TRBV28 with TRBJ1-4, with a possible D match to TRBD1 (5 bases). Germline CDR1 and CDR2: MDHEN and SYDVKM. This CDR3 has 16 residues. V was shortened by 5 bases and J by 3 bases, with 16 bases between the two germline ends. The CDR3 is CASSPETVRSNEKLFF. The CDR3, as DNA: TGTGCCAGCAGTCCAGAGACAGTCAGGTCTAATGAAAAACTGTTTTTT.

The V and J genes are TRBV27 and TRBJ2-3; 9 bases fit TRBD2. Germline CDR1 and CDR2: MNHEY and SMNVEV (reference sequence). The CDR3 is 16 residues long. After removal of 3 bases from V and 2 bases from J, the junction contained 6 bases not matched to a gene. The CDR3 here is CASSLRLAVPTDTQYF. The CDR3 nucleotides are TGTGCCAGCAGTTTGAGACTAGCGGTACCCACAGATACGCAGTATTTT.

The genes are TRBV27 and TRBJ2-3; 12 nucleotides agree with TRBD2. This CDR3 is 16 amino acids long. The trim removed 6 bases at V and 4 bases at J, leaving 8 bases unmatched. The V gene's germline CDR1 is MNHEY and CDR2 SMNVEV (reference sequence). The CDR3, as DNA: TGTGCCAGCAGCCAAGTCCTAGCGGGAGGGCCAGATACGCAGTATTTT. It codes for CASSQVLAGGPDTQYF.